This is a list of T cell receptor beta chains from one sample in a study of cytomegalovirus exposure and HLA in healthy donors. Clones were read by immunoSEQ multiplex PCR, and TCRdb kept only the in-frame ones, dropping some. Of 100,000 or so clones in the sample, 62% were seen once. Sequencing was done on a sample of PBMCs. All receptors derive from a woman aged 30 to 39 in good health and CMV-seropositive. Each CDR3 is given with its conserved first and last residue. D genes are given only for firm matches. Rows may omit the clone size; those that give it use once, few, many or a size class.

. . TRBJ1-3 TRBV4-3 TGCGCCAGCAGCCAAGGCGCGGTGAGCTCTGGAAACACCATATATTTT CASSQGAVSSGNTIYF
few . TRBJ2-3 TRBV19 TGTGCCAGTCGTCAAGGGCGCGGGGACACAGATACGCAGTATTTT CASRQGRGDTDTQYF
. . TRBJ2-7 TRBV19 TGTGCCAGTAGTAGGCCCGTGGGCAGCCTCTACGAGCAGTACTTC CASSRPVGSLYEQYF
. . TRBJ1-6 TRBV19 TGTGCCAGTAGTAATCAGGGTGGAATTTCACCCCTCCACTTT CASSNQGGISPLHF
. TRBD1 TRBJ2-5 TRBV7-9 TGTTCCAGCAGCCGTTGGTCCGGACAGGGGGACCGGGAGACCCAGTACTTC CSSSRWSGQGDRETQYF
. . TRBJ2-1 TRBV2 TGTGCCAGCAGTGAACCTACAGGGCGGTACAATGAGCAGTTCTTC CASSEPTGRYNEQFF
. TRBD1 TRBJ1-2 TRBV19 TGTGCCAGTACTGGGCAGGGGGACGCCTATGGCTACCCCTTC CASTGQGDAYGYPF
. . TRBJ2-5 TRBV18 TGTGCCAGCTCACCATTTACTGGGGGGTCCGGGGAGACCCAGTACTTC CASSPFTGGSGETQYF
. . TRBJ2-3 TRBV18 TGTGCCAGCTCACAGCTCGGGGATACGCAGTATTTT CASSQLGDTQYF
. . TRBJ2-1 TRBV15 TGTGCCACCAGCAGGAGGGGGGGGGCCGGGGATGAGCAGTTCTTC CATSRRGGAGDEQFF
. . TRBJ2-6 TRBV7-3 TGTGCCAGCAGCTTAACAGACTCCGGTACTGGGGCCAACGTCCTGACTTTC CASSLTDSGTGANVLTF
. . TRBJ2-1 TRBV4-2 TGTGCCAGCAGCCAGGAGGTCGGCGGGGACAATGAGCAGTTCTTC CASSQEVGGDNEQFF
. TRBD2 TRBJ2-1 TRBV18 TGTGCCAGCTCACCACTTAGCGGGGGGGCCAATGAGCAGTTCTTC CASSPLSGGANEQFF
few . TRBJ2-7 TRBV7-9 TGTGCCAGCAGCTTCGCACTCAGGGGTAACGAGCAGTACTTC CASSFALRGNEQYF
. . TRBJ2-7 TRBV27 TGTGCCAGCAGGGGCAGCTGGCAGGGCCAGTACGAGCAGTACTTC CASRGSWQGQYEQYF
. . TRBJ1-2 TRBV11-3 TGTGCCAGCAGCTTAGGACCACGGGGGGTCGCCAAAGGAAACTATGGCTACACCTTC CASSLGPRGVAKGNYGYTF
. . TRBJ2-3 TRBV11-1 TGTGCCAGCAGCTTAGGGACAGCAGATACGCAGTATTTT CASSLGTADTQYF
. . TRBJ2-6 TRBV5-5 TGTGCCAGCAGCTTCCAACAATTCACAGGAAGCTCTGGGGCCAACGTCCTGACTTTC CASSFQQFTGSSGANVLTF
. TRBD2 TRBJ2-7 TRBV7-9 TGTGCCAGCAGTGGACTAGCGGGGGAGGACGAGCAGTACTTC CASSGLAGEDEQYF
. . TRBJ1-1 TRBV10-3 TGTGCCATCAGTCCCGGGGTGACCATGAACACTGAAGCTTTCTTT CAISPGVTMNTEAFF
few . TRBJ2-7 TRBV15 TGTGCCACCAGCAGAGGAACAGGGTACGAGCAGTACTTC CATSRGTGYEQYF
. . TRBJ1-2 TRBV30 TGTGCCTGGAGTGTACTAGGGACATACATAACCTATGGCTACCCCTTC CAWSVLGTYITYGYPF
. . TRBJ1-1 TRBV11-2 TGTGCCAGCAGCCCAAGCGGGCCCACTGAAGCTTTCTTT CASSPSGPTEAFF
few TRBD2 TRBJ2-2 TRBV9 TGTGCCAGCAGCGTAGCGGGGGGGCACACCGGGGAGCTGTTTTTT CASSVAGGHTGELFF
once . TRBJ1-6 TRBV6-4 TGTGCCAGCAGTGAAATGGGACATGGAAATTCACCCCTCCACTTT CASSEMGHGNSPLHF
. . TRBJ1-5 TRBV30 TGTGCCTGGAGTGTACAGGGAAACCAGCCCCAGCATTTT CAWSVQGNQPQHF
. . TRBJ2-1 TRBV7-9 TGTGCCAGCGATCTAGCGGACAGTTTGAATGAGCAGTTCTTC CASDLADSLNEQFF
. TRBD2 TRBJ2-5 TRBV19 TGTGCCAGTAGTATGAGTATAGCGGGGGGACCGCCGACCCAGTACTTC CASSMSIAGGPPTQYF
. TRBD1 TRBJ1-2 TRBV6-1 TGTGCCAGCAGTGAAGCCCAGGGGGCCTATGGCTACACCTTC CASSEAQGAYGYTF
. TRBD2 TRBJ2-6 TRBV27 TGTGCCAGCAGTTTATCGAAAGGTAGCGGGGATCCGAATCCTAGGGCCAACGTCCTGACTTTC CASSLSKGSGDPNPRANVLTF
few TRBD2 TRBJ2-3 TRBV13 TGTGCCAGCAGCTTAGGCCTAAACACACTAGCGGGGGCCCTTTGGGATACGCAGTATTTT CASSLGLNTLAGALWDTQYF
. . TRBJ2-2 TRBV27 TGTGCCAGCGGTATAAGAGACAGTACACGCACCGGGGAGCTGTTTTTT CASGIRDSTRTGELFF
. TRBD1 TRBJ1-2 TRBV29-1 TGCAGCGTTGAAGCGGGACAGGGGTTCAACTATGGCTACACCTTC CSVEAGQGFNYGYTF
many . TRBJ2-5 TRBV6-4 TGTGCCAGCAGTGAGGGAGCGGATCAAGAGACCCAGTACTTC CASSEGADQETQYF
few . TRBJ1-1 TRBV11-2 TGTGCCAGCAGCTTAGTTTATTCGGCGGGTCCCAACACTGAAGCTTTCTTT CASSLVYSAGPNTEAFF
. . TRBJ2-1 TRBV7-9 TGTGCCAGCAGCTTGGGGGGGGACAGGGAGCAGTTCTTC CASSLGGDREQFF
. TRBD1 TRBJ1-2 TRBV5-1 TGCGCCAGCAGCGTGGACAGGGGGCAGGGTGGCTACACCTTC CASSVDRGQGGYTF
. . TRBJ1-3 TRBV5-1 TGCGCCAGCAGCCCAGGGACACTCACTATCATCTCTGGAAACACCATATATTTT CASSPGTLTIISGNTIYF
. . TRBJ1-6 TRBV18 TGTGCCAGCTCACCTGACGGAGGTAATTCACCCCTCCACTTT CASSPDGGNSPLHF
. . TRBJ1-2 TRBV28 TGTGCCAGCAGTTTAGCCGGACAGCTGTATGGCTACACCTTC CASSLAGQLYGYTF
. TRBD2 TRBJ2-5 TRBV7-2 TGTGCCAGCAGCTTTGTGGCGGGGGGGATGGGAGAGACCCAGTACTTC CASSFVAGGMGETQYF
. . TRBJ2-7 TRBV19 TGTGCCAGTAGTCTAAACCCGACAGGTACCTACGAGCAGTACTTC CASSLNPTGTYEQYF
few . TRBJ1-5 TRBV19 TGTGCCAGTAGGGGGGAGGGGAGTCAGCCCCAGCATTTT CASRGEGSQPQHF
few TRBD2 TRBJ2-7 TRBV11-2 TGTGCCAGCAGCCCGACTAGCGGGGCTTACGAGCAGTACTTC CASSPTSGAYEQYF
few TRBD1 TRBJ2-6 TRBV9 TGTGCCAGCAGCGTCGTGACAGGGGCAGGGGCCAACGTCCTGACTTTC CASSVVTGAGANVLTF
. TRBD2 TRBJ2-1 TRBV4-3 TGCGCCAGCAGCCAAGATAGTGGGGAGGGAAATGAGCAGTTCTTC CASSQDSGEGNEQFF
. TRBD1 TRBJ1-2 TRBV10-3 TGTGCCATCAGGGGACAGGGGCTCTACTATGGCTACACCTTC CAIRGQGLYYGYTF
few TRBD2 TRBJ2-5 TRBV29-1 TGCAGCGTTAGATCTAGCGGGGGATTGCAAGAGACCCAGTACTTC CSVRSSGGLQETQYF
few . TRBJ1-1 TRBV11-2 TGTGCCAGCAGCCTACGCGGGGGAGTGGTGGCTTTCTTT CASSLRGGVVAFF
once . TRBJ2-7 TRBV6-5 TGTGCCAGCAGTTACTCGGGCGGGGTTGTTTTCGAGCAGTACTTC CASSYSGGVVFEQYF